This paragraph reports one T cell receptor beta chain. The antigen is undetermined. The data belong to a study of cytomegalovirus exposure and HLA in healthy donors. Germline V CDR1 and CDR2: SQVTM, ANQGSEA. CDR3 length: 11 residues. The V and J ends lost 7 bases and 4 bases, in that order; junction bases with no gene match: 3. The primer mix had 60 Vbeta and 13 Jbeta primers. Profiled with immunoSEQ multiplex PCR; TCRdb holds only in-frame clones, not every one. The sample gives some 190,000 clones, roughly 78% of which show up once; approximately 2.1% is in the top ten. Study results and caveats: In a later analysis, TCR beta V- and J-gene trimming was associated with a missense DCLRE1C variant. Only CMV serostatus was available as immune exposure information.

Sequencing was carried out using PBMCs. The chain links TRBV29-1 to TRBJ2-5; 7 bases fit TRBD2. The TCR sequence derives from a woman aged 30 to 39 in good health and CMV-seronegative. The CDR3 DNA follows: TGCAGCGGGATAGCGGGAGAGACCCAGTACTTC. It is translated as CSGIAGETQYF.